This passage covers 3 T cell receptor beta chains from one sample sequenced in a study of blood T cell repertoires in COVID-19. TCRdb's table, derived via immunoSEQ multiplex PCR, lists solely in-frame clones and lacks some. The sample includes some 260,000 clones, over 75% seen only once; the top ten take about 0.7%. Sample: peripheral blood. The receptors derive from a human donor in a cohort sampled during active COVID-19.

The V gene is TRBV5-4, the J gene TRBJ2-3; D not certain. Germline loops: CDR1 SGHNT, CDR2 YYREEE (reference sequence). V lost 2 bases and J lost 0, with 10 bases in between. The CDR3 loop spans 15 amino acids. The CDR3 reads CASSFEDTSTDTQYF. CDR3 coding DNA: TGTGCCAGCAGCTTTGAGGATACTAGCACAGATACGCAGTATTTT.

The chain employs TRBV7-8 and TRBJ2-3; TRBD2 matches 13 bases. The CDR3 spans 18 residues. Unmatched junction bases numbered 4, after V lost 1 base and J lost 0 bases. Germline V gene lookup returns CDR1 SGHVS and CDR2 FQNEAQ. The CDR3, as DNA: TGTGCCAGCAGCTTAGAAGGGACTAGCGGGGTCAGCACAGATACGCAGTATTTT. This translates into CASSLEGTSGVSTDTQYF.

This clone was seen only once. This chain links TRBV4-1 with TRBJ1-1; D is undetermined. CDR3 length: 17 residues. The germline V gene has CDR1 MGHRA and CDR2 YSYEKL. Trimming pared 4 bases from V and 0 bases from J, leaving 18 bases between. CDR3 in DNA: TGCGCCAGCAGCCCGCGAGGGCTCAAAGGTATGAACACTGAAGCTTTCTTT. Protein: CASSPRGLKGMNTEAFF.